This passage covers 12 T cell receptor beta chains from one sample sequenced in a study of cytomegalovirus exposure and HLA in healthy donors. The PCR had 60 Vbeta and 13 Jbeta primers. The repertoire was sequenced with immunoSEQ multiplex PCR; TCRdb's copy has only in-frame clones and lacks some. The profile covers 150,000 to 200,000 clones, with 79% appearing a single time and over 2% taken by the ten largest. Input material: PBMCs. These receptor sequences come from a woman aged 45-59 years in good health and CMV-seronegative.

The genes are TRBV28 and TRBJ2-2, with 8 positions matching TRBD1. The CDR3 totals 13 residues. CDR1 MDHEN and CDR2 SYDVKM come from the germline V gene. Unmatched junction bases numbered 5, after V lost 8 bases and J lost 6 bases. CDR3 loop: CASGQGIPGELFF. The CDR3 DNA reads as TGTGCCAGCGGACAGGGAATTCCCGGGGAGCTGTTTTTT.

The chain uses TRBV5-6 and TRBJ2-7; 16 nucleotides agree with TRBD2. Per germline, CDR1 SGHDT and CDR2 YYEEEE. J was trimmed by 5 bases and V by 4 bases; bases with no gene match: 9. The CDR3 contains 17 residues. In DNA form, the CDR3 reads TGTGCCAGCAGCCCGGGACTAGCGGGAGGGCCCGGGGACGAGCAGTACTTC. This translates into CASSPGLAGGPGDEQYF.

This chain uses TRBV25-1 with TRBJ2-1; the match to TRBD1 covers 10 bases. The germline V gene encodes CDR1 MGHDK and CDR2 SYGVNS. The CDR3 sequence is 15 residues long. Trimming at V came to 4 bases and at J to 9 bases, leaving 9 bases not matched to a gene. The CDR3 is CASSVGGTGAGEQFF. CDR3 coding DNA: TGTGCCAGCAGTGTTGGTGGGACAGGGGCGGGTGAGCAGTTCTTC.

The chain couples TRBV28 to TRBJ1-5; possible D gene TRBD1, 5 bases. This CDR3 has 15 amino acids. Germline values: CDR1 MDHEN, CDR2 SYDVKM. Deletions cut 7 bases from V and 4 bases from J, with 17 bases between. The chain's CDR3 is CASTPGGGGNQPQHF. The DNA for the CDR3 is TGTGCCAGCACCCCGGGGGGGGGAGGGAATCAGCCCCAGCATTTT.

This clone was counted a single time. The chain is built from TRBV5-4 and TRBJ2-1; 8 nucleotides align to TRBD1. With V trimmed by 0 bases and J by 9 bases, 11 bases remained unmatched. CDR3 length: 16 residues. Germline CDR1 SGHNT, CDR2 YYREEE (reference sequence). CDR3 sequence: CASSLAPGQGVGEQFF. The CDR3, as DNA: TGTGCCAGCAGCTTGGCCCCCGGACAGGGAGTAGGTGAGCAGTTCTTC.

The V gene is TRBV7-2, the J gene TRBJ1-1; weak D call: TRBD1 (5 bases). The CDR3 is 14 amino acids. V was pared by 3 bases and J by 1 base, with 9 bases between. Germline V gene sequence: CDR1 SGHTA, CDR2 FQGNSA. Here the CDR3 DNA reads TGTGCCAGCAGCTTCAGACAGACGAACACTGAAGCTTTCTTT. Translated, it gives CASSFRQTNTEAFF. Variable domain in full (rest from reference TRBV7-2 and TRBJ1-1): GAGVSQSPSNKVTEKGKDVELRCDPISGHTALYWYRQSLGQGLEFLIYFQGNSAPDKSGLPSDRFSAERTGGSVSTLTIQRTQQEDSAVYLCASSFRQTNTEAFFGQGTRLTVV.

This chain links TRBV10-3 with TRBJ1-5, with D possibly matching TRBD1 (6 bases). This CDR3 spans 15 amino acids. Germline V gene sequence: CDR1 ENHRY, CDR2 SYGVKD. V was cut by 0 bases and J by 6 bases, with 12 bases left in between. The CDR3 is CAISESAGEIQPQHF. The CDR3 DNA reads TGTGCCATCAGTGAGTCGGCAGGGGAAATTCAGCCCCAGCATTTT.

A few counts support this clone. The chain recombines TRBV27 with TRBJ1-1, with 11 bases fitting TRBD1. The V and J ends lost 6 bases and 4 bases, in that order; junction bases with no gene match: 7. CDR3 length: 15 residues. In germline, CDR1 is MNHEY, CDR2 SMNVEV (reference sequence). CDR3 region: CASSRGQGAPTEAFF. The CDR3, as DNA: TGTGCCAGCAGCCGTGGACAGGGGGCTCCCACTGAAGCTTTCTTT.

In this sample, this clone turned up once. This chain links TRBV28 with TRBJ2-7; no clear D. CDR3 length: 19 residues. The germline V gene has CDR1 MDHEN and CDR2 SYDVKM. V was trimmed by 6 bases and J by 3 bases, leaving 30 bases between them. The CDR3, as DNA: TGTGCCAGCAGCCCCGTCGCGGCCCCCTTCGGGTTTATGAGCTACGAGCAGTACTTC. Its translation is CASSPVAAPFGFMSYEQYF.

This chain links TRBV7-9 with TRBJ2-7, with D possibly TRBD2 on 6 matching bases. This CDR3 is built from 14 residues. The germline CDR1 and CDR2 sequences are SEHNR and FQNEAQ (reference sequence). V gave up 5 bases and J gave up 6 bases, with 17 bases separating them. CDR3 loop: CASSPGSAGFEQYF. In nucleotides, the CDR3 is TGTGCCAGCAGCCCCGGGTCGGCGGGATTCGAGCAGTACTTC.

This chain links TRBV9 with TRBJ2-1; D gene uncertain. CDR1 is SGDLS, CDR2 YYNGEE, per germline. The V gene lost 0 bases and the J gene lost 0 bases, with 10 bases spanning the gap. This CDR3 region has 16 residues. The CDR3 region has the DNA TGTGCCAGCAGCGTAGGAGCACAGACCTCCTACAATGAGCAGTTCTTC. It encodes CASSVGAQTSYNEQFF.

V is TRBV25-1 and J is TRBJ1-6; the match to TRBD1 covers 9 bases. V shed 1 base and J 7 bases; nucleotides not matched to a gene: 5. Germline CDR1 MGHDK, CDR2 SYGVNS. This CDR3 spans 16 amino acids. The CDR3 bases are TGTGCCAGCAGTGAATTTGGGACAGGGAAAAATTCACCCCTCCACTTT. Encoded protein: CASSEFGTGKNSPLHF.